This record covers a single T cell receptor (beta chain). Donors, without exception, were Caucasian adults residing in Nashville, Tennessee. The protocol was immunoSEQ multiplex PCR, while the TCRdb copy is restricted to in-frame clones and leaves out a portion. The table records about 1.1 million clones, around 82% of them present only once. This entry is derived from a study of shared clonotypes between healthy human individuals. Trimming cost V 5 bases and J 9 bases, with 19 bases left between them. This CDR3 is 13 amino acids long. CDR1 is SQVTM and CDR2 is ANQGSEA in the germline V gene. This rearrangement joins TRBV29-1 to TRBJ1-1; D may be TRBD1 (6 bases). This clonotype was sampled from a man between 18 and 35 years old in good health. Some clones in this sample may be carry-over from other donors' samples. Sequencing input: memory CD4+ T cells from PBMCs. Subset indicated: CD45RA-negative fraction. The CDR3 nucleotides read TGCAGCGTTTATCTTGGGGGGGCTCTGAAAGCTTTCTTT. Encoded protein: CSVYLGGALKAFF.